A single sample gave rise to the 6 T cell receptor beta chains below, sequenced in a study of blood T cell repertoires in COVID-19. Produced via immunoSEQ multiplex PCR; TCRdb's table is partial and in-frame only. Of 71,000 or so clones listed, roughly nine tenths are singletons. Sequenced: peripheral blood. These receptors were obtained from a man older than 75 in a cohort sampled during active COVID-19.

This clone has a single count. CDR3 loop: CASSPGQGQNEQFF. The CDR3 coding sequence is TGTGCCAGCAGCCCGGGACAGGGGCAGAATGAGCAGTTCTTC. This chain uses TRBV27 with TRBJ2-1; 10 bases fit TRBD1. J gave up 7 bases and V 6 bases, and 6 bases lay outside the gene matches. CDR1 MNHEY and CDR2 SMNVEV come from the germline V gene (reference sequence). The CDR3 is 14 residues long.

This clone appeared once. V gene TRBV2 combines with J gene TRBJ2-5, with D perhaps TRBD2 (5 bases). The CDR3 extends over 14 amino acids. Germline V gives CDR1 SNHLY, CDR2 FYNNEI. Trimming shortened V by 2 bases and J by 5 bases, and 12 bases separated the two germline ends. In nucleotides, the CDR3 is TGTGCCAGCAGTGAATACGGGGTGGGGGAGACCCAGTACTTC. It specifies CASSEYGVGETQYF.

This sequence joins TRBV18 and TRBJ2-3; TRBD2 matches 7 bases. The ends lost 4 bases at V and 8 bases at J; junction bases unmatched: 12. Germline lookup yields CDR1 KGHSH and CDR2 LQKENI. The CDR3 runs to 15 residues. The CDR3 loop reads CASSQLATSDGTQYF. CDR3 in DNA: TGTGCCAGCTCACAATTGGCTACTAGCGACGGTACGCAGTATTTT.

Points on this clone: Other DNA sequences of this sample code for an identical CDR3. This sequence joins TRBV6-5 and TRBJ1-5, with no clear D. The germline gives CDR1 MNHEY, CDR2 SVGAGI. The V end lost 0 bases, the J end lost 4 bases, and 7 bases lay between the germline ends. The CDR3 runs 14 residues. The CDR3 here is CASSYSTGNQPQHF. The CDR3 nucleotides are TGTGCCAGCAGTTACTCGACGGGAAATCAGCCCCAGCATTTT.

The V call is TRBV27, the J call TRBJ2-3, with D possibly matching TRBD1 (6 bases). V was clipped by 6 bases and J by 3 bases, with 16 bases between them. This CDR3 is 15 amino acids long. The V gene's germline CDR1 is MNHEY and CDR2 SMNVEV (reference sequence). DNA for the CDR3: TGTGCCAGCAGCGTCAGACAGGCGTCGACAGATACGCAGTATTTT. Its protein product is CASSVRQASTDTQYF.

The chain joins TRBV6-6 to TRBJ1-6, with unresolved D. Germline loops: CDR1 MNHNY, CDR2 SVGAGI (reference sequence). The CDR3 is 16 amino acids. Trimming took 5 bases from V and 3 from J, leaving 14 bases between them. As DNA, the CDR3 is TGTGCCAGCAGTATCATAAGCTCTCGCTATAATTCACCCCTCCACTTT. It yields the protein CASSIISSRYNSPLHF.